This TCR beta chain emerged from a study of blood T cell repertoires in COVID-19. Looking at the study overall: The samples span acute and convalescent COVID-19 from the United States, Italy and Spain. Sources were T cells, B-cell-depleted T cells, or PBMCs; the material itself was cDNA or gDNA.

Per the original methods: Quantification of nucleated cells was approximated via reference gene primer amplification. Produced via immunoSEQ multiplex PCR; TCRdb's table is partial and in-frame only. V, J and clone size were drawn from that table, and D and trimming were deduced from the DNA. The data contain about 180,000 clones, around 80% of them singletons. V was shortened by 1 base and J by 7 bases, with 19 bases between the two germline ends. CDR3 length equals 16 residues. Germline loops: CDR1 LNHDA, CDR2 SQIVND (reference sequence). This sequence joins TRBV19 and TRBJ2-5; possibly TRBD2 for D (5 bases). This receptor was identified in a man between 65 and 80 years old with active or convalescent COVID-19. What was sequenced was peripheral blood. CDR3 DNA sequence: TGTGCCAGTAGTATAGTAGTTGGTAGCCTCGGAGGGACCCAGTACTTC. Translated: CASSIVVGSLGGTQYF.